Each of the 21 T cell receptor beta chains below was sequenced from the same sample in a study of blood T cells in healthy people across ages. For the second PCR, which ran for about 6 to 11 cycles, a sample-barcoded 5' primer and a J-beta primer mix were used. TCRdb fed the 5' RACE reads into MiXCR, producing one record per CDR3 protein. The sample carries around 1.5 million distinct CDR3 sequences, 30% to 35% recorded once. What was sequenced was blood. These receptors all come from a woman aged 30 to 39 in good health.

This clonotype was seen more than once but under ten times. For the CDR3, the DNA is TGTGCCAGCAGCTTAGCCCCGGGAACTAGCCGTTACAATGAGCAGTTCTTC. Protein: CASSLAPGTSRYNEQFF. The V gene is TRBV7-9, the J gene TRBJ2-1, with D tentatively TRBD2 (6 bases). Germline assignment: CDR1 SEHNR and CDR2 FQNEAQ (reference sequence). The CDR3 sequence is 17 residues long. V lost 0 bases and J 4 bases, leaving 16 bases between the germline ends.

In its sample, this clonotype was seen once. This CDR3 reads CASSLAVVSADTQYF. CDR3 bases: TGTGCCAGCAGTTTAGCTGTAGTTAGCGCAGATACGCAGTATTTT. The chain combines TRBV12-3 or TRBV12-4 with TRBJ2-3; TRBD2 is a possible D gene (5 bases). V dropped 0 bases and J dropped 4 bases, with 11 bases sitting between them. This CDR3 contains 15 residues.

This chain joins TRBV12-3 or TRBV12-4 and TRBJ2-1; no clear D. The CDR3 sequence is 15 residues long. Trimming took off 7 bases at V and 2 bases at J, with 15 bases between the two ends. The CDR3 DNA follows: TGTGCCAGCATCCCACCCGAACAGCCCTACAATGAGCAGTTCTTC. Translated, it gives CASIPPEQPYNEQFF.

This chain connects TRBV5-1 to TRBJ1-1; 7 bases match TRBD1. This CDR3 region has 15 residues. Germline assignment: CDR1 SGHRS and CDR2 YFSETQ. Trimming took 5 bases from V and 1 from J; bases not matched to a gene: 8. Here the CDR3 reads CASSSQGGWNTEAFF. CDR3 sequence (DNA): TGCGCCAGCAGTAGCCAGGGGGGGTGGAACACTGAAGCTTTCTTT. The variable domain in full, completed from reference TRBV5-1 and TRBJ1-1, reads KAGVTQTPRYLIKTRGQQVTLSCSPISGHRSVSWYQQTPGQGLQFLFEYFSETQRNKGNFPGRFSGRQFSNSRSEMNVSTLELGDSALYLCASSSQGGWNTEAFFGQGTRLTVV.

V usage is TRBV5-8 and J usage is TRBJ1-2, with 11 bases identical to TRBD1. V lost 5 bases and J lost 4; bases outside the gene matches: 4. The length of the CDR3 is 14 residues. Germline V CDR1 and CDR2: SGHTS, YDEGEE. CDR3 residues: CASRRTGGVYGYTF. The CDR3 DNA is TGTGCCAGCAGGAGGACAGGGGGCGTCTATGGCTACACCTTC.

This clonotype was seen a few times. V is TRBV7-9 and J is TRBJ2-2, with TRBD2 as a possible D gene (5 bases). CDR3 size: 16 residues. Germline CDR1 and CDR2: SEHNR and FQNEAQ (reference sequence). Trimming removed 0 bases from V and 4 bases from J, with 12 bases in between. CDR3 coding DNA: TGTGCCAGCAGCTTAGCCCGGGGTGAGCGCACCGGGGAGCTGTTTTTT. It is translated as CASSLARGERTGELFF.

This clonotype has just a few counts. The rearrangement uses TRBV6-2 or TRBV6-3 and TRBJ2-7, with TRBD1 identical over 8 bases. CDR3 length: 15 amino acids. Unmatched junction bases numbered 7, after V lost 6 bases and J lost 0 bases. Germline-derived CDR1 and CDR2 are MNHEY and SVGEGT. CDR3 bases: TGTGCCAGCAGACGCGGACAGGGCAACTCCTACGAGCAGTACTTC. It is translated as CASRRGQGNSYEQYF.

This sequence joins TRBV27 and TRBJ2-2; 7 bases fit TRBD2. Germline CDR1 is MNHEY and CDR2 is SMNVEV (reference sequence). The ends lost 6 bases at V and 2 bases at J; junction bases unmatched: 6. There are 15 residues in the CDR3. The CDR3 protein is CASSRLADNTGELFF. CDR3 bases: TGTGCCAGCAGCAGACTAGCAGATAACACCGGGGAGCTGTTTTTT.

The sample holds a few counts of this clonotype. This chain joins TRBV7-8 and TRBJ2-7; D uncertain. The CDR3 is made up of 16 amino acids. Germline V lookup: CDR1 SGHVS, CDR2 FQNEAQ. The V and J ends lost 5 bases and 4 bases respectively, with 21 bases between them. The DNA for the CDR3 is TGTGCCAGCAGCCAGGTACATCGCCCGGAAGGGTACGAGCAGTACTTC. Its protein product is CASSQVHRPEGYEQYF.

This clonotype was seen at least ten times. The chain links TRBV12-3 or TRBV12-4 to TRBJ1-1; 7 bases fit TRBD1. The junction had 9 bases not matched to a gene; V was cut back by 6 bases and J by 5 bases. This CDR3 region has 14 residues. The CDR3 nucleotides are TGTGCCAGCAGCCCTAGACAGGGTCGGACTGAAGCTTTCTTT. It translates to CASSPRQGRTEAFF.

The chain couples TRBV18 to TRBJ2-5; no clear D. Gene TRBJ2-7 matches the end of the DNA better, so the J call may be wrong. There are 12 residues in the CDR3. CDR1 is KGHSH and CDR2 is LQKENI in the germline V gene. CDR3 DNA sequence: TGTGCCAGCTCATCACACCTATACGAGCAGTACTTC. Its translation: CASSSHLYEQYF.

CDR3 sequence (DNA): TGTGCCTGGAGTGTACGGTCTAGCGGGCAGTATTTT. Its protein product is CAWSVRSSGQYF. V gene TRBV30 combines with J gene TRBJ2-3, with 7 bases matching TRBD2. This CDR3 comprises 12 residues. Trimming removed 0 bases from V and 11 bases from J; junction bases left unmatched: 5. Germline V lookup: CDR1 GTSNPN, CDR2 SVGIG (reference sequence).

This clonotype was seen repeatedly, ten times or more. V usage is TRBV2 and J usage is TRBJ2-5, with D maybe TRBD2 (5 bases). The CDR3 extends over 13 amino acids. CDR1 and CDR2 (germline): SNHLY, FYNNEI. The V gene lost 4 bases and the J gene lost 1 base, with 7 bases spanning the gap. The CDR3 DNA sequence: TGTGCCAGCAGTGCAAGCGGCCAAGAGACCCAGTACTTC. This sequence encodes CASSASGQETQYF.

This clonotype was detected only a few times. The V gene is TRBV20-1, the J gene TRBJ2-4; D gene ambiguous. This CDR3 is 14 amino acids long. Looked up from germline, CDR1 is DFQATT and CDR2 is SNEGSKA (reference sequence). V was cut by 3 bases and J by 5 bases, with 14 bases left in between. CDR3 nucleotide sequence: TGCAGTGCTAGTCCCCTAAGTGGGGAAAACATTCAGTACTTC. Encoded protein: CSASPLSGENIQYF.

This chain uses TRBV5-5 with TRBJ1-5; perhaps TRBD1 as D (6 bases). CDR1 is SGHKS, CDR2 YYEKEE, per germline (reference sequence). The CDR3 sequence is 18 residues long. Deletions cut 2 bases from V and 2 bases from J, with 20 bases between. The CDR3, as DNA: TGTGCCAGCAGCTTCGTGGGACACGTCACCACCCGCAATCAGCCCCAGCATTTT. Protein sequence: CASSFVGHVTTRNQPQHF. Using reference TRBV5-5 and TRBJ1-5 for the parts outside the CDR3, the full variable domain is DAGVTQSPTHLIKTRGQQVTLRCSPISGHKSVSWYQQVLGQGPQFIFQYYEKEERGRGNFPDRFSARQFPNYSSELNVNALLLGDSALYLCASSFVGHVTTRNQPQHFGDGTRLSIL.

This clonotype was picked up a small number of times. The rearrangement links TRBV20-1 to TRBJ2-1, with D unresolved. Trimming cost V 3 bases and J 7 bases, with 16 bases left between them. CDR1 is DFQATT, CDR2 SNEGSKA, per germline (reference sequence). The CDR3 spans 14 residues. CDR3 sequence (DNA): TGCAGTGCTAGCCCATATCCCCTAGGGAATGAGCAGTTCTTC. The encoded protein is CSASPYPLGNEQFF.

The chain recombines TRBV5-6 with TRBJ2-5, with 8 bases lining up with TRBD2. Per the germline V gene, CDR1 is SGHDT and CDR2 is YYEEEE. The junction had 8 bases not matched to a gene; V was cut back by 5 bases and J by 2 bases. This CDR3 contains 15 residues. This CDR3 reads CASSFSGTRQETQYF. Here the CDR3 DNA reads TGTGCCAGCAGTTTTTCTGGGACTAGACAAGAGACCCAGTACTTC.

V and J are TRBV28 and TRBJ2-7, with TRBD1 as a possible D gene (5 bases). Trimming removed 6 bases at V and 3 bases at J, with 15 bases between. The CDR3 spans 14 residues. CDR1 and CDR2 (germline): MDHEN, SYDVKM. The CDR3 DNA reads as TGTGCCAGCAGCTACGTTAGGGGTCGCTACGAGCAGTACTTC. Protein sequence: CASSYVRGRYEQYF. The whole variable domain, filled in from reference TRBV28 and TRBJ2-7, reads DVKVTQSSRYLVKRTGEKVFLECVQDMDHENMFWYRQDPGLGLRLIYFSYDVKMKEKGDIPEGYSVSREKKERFSLILESASTNQTSMYLCASSYVRGRYEQYFGPGTRLTVT.

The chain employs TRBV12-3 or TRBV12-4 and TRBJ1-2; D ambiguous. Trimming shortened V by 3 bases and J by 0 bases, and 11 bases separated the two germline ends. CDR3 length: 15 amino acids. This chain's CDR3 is CASSFRGTANYGYTF. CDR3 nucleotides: TGTGCCAGCAGTTTCCGCGGAACGGCTAACTATGGCTACACCTTC.

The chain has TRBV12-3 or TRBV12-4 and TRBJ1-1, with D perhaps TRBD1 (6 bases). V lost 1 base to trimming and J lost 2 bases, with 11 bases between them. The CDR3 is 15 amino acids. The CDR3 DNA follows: TGTGCCAGCAGTTTAGGGGCACAGGGAAACACTGAAGCTTTCTTT. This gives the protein CASSLGAQGNTEAFF.

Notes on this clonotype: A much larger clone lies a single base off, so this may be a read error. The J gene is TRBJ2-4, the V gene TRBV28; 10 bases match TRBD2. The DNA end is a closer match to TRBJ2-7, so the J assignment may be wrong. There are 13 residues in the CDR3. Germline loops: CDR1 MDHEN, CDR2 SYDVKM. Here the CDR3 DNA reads TGTGCCAGCAGGGGACTAGCGCCCTACGAGCAGTACTTC. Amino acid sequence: CASRGLAPYEQYF.